The TCR beta chain described here comes from a study of cytomegalovirus exposure and HLA in healthy donors. Study at large: The 120 or so validation repertoires were reported in a later analysis to have been generated on the same platform as the approximately 700 first-cohort repertoires. General observations from the study: Three chains linked to CMV were shown in vitro to be specific for CMV antigens. Subsequent analysis showed first-cohort TCR clusters tending to co-occur in 95 to 150 validation repertoires.

Unmatched junction bases numbered 6, after V lost 7 bases and J lost 4 bases. The CDR3 covers 14 residues. Per germline, CDR1 MNHEY and CDR2 SVGAGI. Method: immunoSEQ multiplex PCR; TCRdb's copy keeps in-frame clones and lacks some. The repertoire includes 350,000 or so clones, 86% of them detected once, and about 0.8% sits in the top ten. In this sample, this clone turned up once. No antigen is known for it. The origin of this receptor is a woman aged 18-29 years in good health and CMV-seronegative. This chain uses TRBV6-5 with TRBJ1-1; TRBD1 agrees at 10 bases. The material sequenced was PBMCs. The CDR3 reads CASTGTGAVTEAFF. DNA for the CDR3: TGTGCCAGCACCGGGACAGGGGCGGTCACTGAAGCTTTCTTT.